This record covers a single TCR beta chain. This sample stems from a study of blood T cell repertoires in COVID-19. For the study at large: Collection of acute and convalescent COVID-19 samples took place in the United States, Italy and Spain. T cells, B-cell-depleted T cells, or PBMCs supplied cDNA or gDNA.

Assay: immunoSEQ multiplex PCR; the TCRdb copy retains only in-frame clones and omits some. The repertoire includes around 170,000 clones, approximately 81% of them detected once, and approximately 7.7% sits in the top ten. This CDR3 is built from 18 residues. V was trimmed by 4 bases and J by 0 bases, leaving 19 bases between them. The germline V gene has CDR1 LGHNA and CDR2 YSLEER. This chain joins TRBV4-3 and TRBJ2-1; D is unresolved. This TCR came from a woman between 50 and 59 years old who had recovered from COVID-19. What was sequenced was PBMCs or T cells enriched from blood (not recorded which). This CDR3 is CASSREATRLSSYNEQFF. The CDR3 nucleotides read TGCGCCAGCAGCCGAGAAGCCACAAGACTCAGCTCCTACAATGAGCAGTTCTTC.